This TCR beta chain was retrieved from a study of T cells after yellow fever vaccination (dated by TCRdb to about 2019). In the study overall: The SMART-Seq v4 Ultra Low Input RNA kit was used to prepare libraries from fractions with low cell numbers. Two healthy male donors, one aged 18 to 30 and one aged 30 to 39 years, were included in the cohort. Bulk PBMC replicates and cell subsets were isolated from blood drawn at multiple timepoints before and after both primary and secondary immunization. To follow T-cell clones before and after primary and booster YFV17D yellow fever vaccination, bulk TCR alpha and beta repertoires were sequenced over time.

Trimming takes 6 bases from V and 6 bases from J, and the germline ends sit 10 bases apart. The CDR1 and CDR2 encoded by the germline V gene (reference sequence) are LNHDA and SQIVND. The CDR3 holds 12 amino acids from the cysteine to the phenylalanine. Only CDR3 DNA is held: 36 bases, read in frame from base 1. Overall results and qualifications from the work: The secondary T-cell response was found to be weaker but faster than the primary response, with a peak reached on day 5 rather than on day 15. Only two donors were included in the study, so the extent to which the findings can be generalized is limited. Computational filtering was required because FACS-sorted repertoires could contain abundant contaminating clonotypes from the bulk population. A small fraction of clonotypes appeared in both the CD4 and CD8 compartments, likely as a result of convergent recombination. Most clones expanded after primary vaccination were re-detected after the booster (96% of CD4 and approximately 89% of CD8), suggesting broad memory maintenance.

TCR cDNA was synthesized by 5'RACE template switching, through which a universal primer site and unique molecular identifiers were introduced. Priming for cDNA synthesis came from both the TCR alpha and TCR beta constant segments. Libraries were amplified in two PCR steps, with sample barcodes and sequencing adapters added in the second step. Sequencing of the libraries was done on either Illumina HiSeq 2500 (2x100 bp) or NovaSeq (2x150 bp). The original pipeline was this. MIGEC handled demultiplexing of reads and collapsing into UMI consensus sequences, while MiXCR performed V(D)J alignment. Vaccine-responding clonotypes were defined with edgeR using replicate PBMC samples, requiring FDR below 0.01 and a log2 fold change above 5 up to day 15. Each bulk clonotype received a CD4 or CD8 identity based on whether the sequenced CD4 or CD8 repertoire contained that clonotype at higher abundance. The raw public reads went through TCRdb reprocessing: fastp at Q25, MiXCR clone calling, in-frame beta chains kept. Entries are consolidated by CDR3 protein sequence, retaining the most common genes and DNA. The V and J calls shown here were made by TCRdb, not taken from the authors' results. This sample is represented by around 160,000 distinct CDR3 sequences; approximately 6.8% of them were singletons. 2.5% of the sample is taken by the ten largest.

This specimen's treatment or condition label, per the study, means: live attenuated yellow fever vaccine strain. PBMCs were isolated from peripheral blood using a standard Ficoll-Paque protocol. Dynabeads CD4 and CD8 positive selection kits were used to isolate CD4 and CD8 T-cell fractions. RNA was extracted with TriZol from bulk PBMCs, CD4 and CD8 fractions, and dextramer-positive and dextramer-negative fractions. This clonotype was counted at least ten times. It has no known antigen specificity. Base qualities were left out, and no much larger clone turns up one base away. The chain is made from TRBV19 and TRBJ2-3, with TRBD2 as a weak D call on 6 bases. The source material was CD4+ T cells sorted from PBMCs, sampled less than 6 days after the first yellow fever vaccination. The receptor's source is a young man who received the YFV17D yellow fever vaccine. The CDR3 region has the sequence CASRLSGDTQYF. The DNA sequence is TGTGCCAGTAGACTCAGCGGGGATACGCAGTATTTT.